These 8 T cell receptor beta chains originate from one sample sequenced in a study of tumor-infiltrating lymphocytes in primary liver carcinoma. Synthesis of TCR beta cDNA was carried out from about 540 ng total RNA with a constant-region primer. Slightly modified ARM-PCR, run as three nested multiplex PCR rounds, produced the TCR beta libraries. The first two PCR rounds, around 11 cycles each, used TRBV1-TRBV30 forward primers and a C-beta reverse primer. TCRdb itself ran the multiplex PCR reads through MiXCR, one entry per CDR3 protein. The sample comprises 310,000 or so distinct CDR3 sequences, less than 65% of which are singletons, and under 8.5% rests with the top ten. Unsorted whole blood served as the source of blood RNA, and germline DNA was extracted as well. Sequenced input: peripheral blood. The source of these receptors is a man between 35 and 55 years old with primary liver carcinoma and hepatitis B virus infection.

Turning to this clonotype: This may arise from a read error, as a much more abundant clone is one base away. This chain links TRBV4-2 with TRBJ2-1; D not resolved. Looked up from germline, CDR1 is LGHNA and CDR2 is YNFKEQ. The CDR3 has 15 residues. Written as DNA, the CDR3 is TGTGCCAGCAGCCAAGATCCTTCCTTCGGCAATGAGAAGTTCTTC. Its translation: CASSQDPSFGNEKFF.

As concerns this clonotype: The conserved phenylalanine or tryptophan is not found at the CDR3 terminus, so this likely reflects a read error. The CDR3: CACSLRTLGISNYGYTL. CDR3 DNA sequence: TGTGCCTGCAGTTTGCGGACCCTAGGGATATCTAACTATGGCTACACCTTG. This chain connects TRBV6-2 or TRBV6-3 to TRBJ1-2; unclear D gene. The CDR3 is 17 residues long. CDR1 MNHEY and CDR2 SVGEGT come from the germline V gene.

The CDR3 loop is CASSIASLDNEQFF. The CDR3 DNA is TGTGCCAGTAGTATAGCTTCTCTAGACAATGAGCAGTTCTTC. V is TRBV19 and J is TRBJ2-1; D is ambiguous. The CDR3 loop spans 14 amino acids. The ends were cut back, 1 base at V and 5 bases at J, with 9 bases in the middle. Germline V gene data show CDR1 as LNHDA and CDR2 as SQIVND (reference sequence). The complete variable domain, with remaining parts taken from reference TRBV19 and TRBJ2-1, reads DGGITQSPKYLFRKEGQNVTLSCEQNLNHDAMYWYRQDPGQGLRLIYYSQIVNDFQKGDIAEGYSVSREKKESFPLTVTSAQKNPTAFYLCASSIASLDNEQFFGPGTRLTVL.

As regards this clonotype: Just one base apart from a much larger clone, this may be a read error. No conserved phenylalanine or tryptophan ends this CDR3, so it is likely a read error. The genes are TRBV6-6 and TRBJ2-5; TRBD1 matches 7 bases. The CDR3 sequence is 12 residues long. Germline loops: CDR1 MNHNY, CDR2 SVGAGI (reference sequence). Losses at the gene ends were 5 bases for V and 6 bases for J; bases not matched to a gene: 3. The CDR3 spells CASSPDRKTQYL. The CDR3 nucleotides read TGTGCCAGCAGTCCGGACAGGAAGACCCAGTACCTC.

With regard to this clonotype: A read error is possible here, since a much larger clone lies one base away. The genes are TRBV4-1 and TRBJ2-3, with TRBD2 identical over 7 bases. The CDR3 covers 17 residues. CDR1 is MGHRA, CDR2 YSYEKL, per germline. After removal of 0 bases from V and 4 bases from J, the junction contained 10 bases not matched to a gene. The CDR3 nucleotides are TGCGCCAGCAGCCAAGATATGAGCGGGATTGTTCCAGATACGCAGTATTTT. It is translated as CASSQDMSGIVPDTQYF.

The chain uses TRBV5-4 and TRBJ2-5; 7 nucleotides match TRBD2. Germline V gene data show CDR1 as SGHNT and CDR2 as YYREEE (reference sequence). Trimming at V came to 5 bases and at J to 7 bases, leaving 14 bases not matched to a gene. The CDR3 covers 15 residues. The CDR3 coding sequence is TGTGCCAGCAGTATGAAAAGAGGGGAGGGAGGGACCCAGTACTTC. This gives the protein CASSMKRGEGGTQYF.

CDR3 sequence reads: CASSNGPKLIYEQYF. CDR3 nucleotide sequence: TGTGCCAGCAGTAACGGACCCAAACTGATCTACGAGCAGTACTTC. The V call is TRBV7-2, the J call TRBJ2-7; D gene ambiguous. The germline V gene encodes CDR1 SGHTA and CDR2 FQGNSA. The CDR3 is made up of 15 amino acids. V gave up 6 bases and J gave up 3 bases, with 18 bases separating them.

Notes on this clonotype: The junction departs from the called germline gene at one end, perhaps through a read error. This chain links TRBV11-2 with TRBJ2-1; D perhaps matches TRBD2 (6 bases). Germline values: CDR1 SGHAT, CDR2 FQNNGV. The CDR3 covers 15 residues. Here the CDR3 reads CASSLRGISYNERSF. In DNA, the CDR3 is TGTGCCAGCAGCTTACGCGGGATCTCCTACAATGAGCGGTCCTTC.